This T cell receptor beta chain was captured by sequencing in a study of early T cells in non-severe SARS-CoV-2 infection. As for the study in general: Chains stayed unpaired after sequencing of bulk RNA from unsorted whole blood.

This clonotype was observed at least ten times. V was clipped by 4 bases and J by 2 bases, with 22 bases between them. This CDR3 has 18 residues. In germline, CDR1 is LNHNV, CDR2 YYDKDF (reference sequence). MiXCR was run by TCRdb on the 5' RACE reads, yielding one entry per CDR3 protein. This repertoire shows about 24,000 distinct CDR3 sequences, 3.5% to 5.5% found once; its top ten account for approximately 14%. V is TRBV15 and J is TRBJ2-3; D tentatively reads TRBD1 or TRBD2 (5 bases each). The sequence came from an adult who was a healthcare worker with PCR-confirmed SARS-CoV-2 infection or an uninfected control (not recorded which). Source material: whole blood. The CDR3 DNA sequence: TGTGCCACCAGCAAGCGCTTCCCACAGGACTGGGACACAGATACGCAGTATTTT. Translated, it gives CATSKRFPQDWDTDTQYF.